The clone carrying this T cell receptor (beta chain) appeared a single time. The Seattle patients joined while their infection was active and were tracked longitudinally afterward. The data were obtained in a study of blood T cell repertoires in COVID-19. Study as a whole: The cDNA or gDNA used as material had been derived from T cells, B-cell-depleted T cells, or PBMCs.

The CDR3 has 16 amino acids. V was shortened by 1 base and J by 0 bases, with 10 bases between the two germline ends. Authors' data handling: Amplification of reference gene primers provided the estimated nucleated cell counts. Method: immunoSEQ multiplex PCR; TCRdb's copy keeps in-frame clones and lacks some. V and J calls and clone size come straight from that table; D and trimming were deduced from the DNA. The sample consists of about 140,000 clones, about 88% of them appearing once. Material: peripheral blood. The receptor comes from a human donor with COVID-19, enrolled during active disease. The donor label of this sample is uncertain. This chain connects TRBV23-1 to TRBJ2-1; tentatively, D is TRBD2 (6 bases). TRBV23-1 is reported as an ORF; its role is uncertain. The CDR3 coding sequence is TGCGCCAGCAGTCAATTCGGAGGGAACTCCTACAATGAGCAGTTCTTC. It is translated as CASSQFGGNSYNEQFF.